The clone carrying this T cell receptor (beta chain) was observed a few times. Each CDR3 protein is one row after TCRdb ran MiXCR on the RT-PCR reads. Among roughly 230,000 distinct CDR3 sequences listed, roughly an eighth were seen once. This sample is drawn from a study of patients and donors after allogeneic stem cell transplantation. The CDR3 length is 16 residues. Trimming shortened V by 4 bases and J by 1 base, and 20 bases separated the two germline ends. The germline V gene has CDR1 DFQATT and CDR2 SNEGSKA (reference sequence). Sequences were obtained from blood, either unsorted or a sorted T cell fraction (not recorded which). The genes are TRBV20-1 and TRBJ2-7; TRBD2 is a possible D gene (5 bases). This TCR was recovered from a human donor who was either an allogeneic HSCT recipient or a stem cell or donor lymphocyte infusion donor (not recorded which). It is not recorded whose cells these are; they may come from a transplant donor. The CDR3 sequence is CSAKPQSGASSYEQYF. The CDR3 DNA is TGCAGTGCTAAGCCACAAAGCGGAGCTTCTTCCTACGAGCAGTACTTC.